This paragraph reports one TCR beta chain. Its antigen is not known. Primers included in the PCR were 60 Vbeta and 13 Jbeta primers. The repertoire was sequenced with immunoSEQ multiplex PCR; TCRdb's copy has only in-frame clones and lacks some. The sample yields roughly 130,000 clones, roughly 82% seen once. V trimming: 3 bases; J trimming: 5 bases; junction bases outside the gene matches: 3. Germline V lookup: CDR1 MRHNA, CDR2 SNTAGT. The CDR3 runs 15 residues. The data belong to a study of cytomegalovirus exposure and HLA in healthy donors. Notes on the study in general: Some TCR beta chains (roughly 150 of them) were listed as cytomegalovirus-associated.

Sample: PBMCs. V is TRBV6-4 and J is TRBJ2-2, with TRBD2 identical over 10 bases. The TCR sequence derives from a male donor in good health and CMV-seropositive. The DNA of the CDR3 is TGTGCCAGCAGTGAGCTAGCGGGAGTAACCGGGGAGCTGTTTTTT. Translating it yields CASSELAGVTGELFF.